The 16 T cell receptor beta chains reported below all come from one sample, sequenced in a study of identical twins. A single record per CDR3 protein comes from TCRdb applying MiXCR to the 5' RACE reads. The table shows some 710,000 distinct CDR3 sequences, with 6% to 6.5% occurring only once. Sequenced input: naive T cells sorted from blood. These receptors were collected from a man between 18 and 29 years old in good health.

This clonotype was observed many times. The chain is built from TRBV12-3 or TRBV12-4 and TRBJ1-4; a weak D match, TRBD1 (5 bases). This CDR3 spans 13 amino acids. Trimming pared 6 bases from V and 4 bases from J, leaving 9 bases between. CDR3 in DNA: TGTGCCAGCAGCCAACAGGTTAATGAAAAACTGTTTTTT. Protein: CASSQQVNEKLFF.

The chain carries TRBV14 and TRBJ2-1; D gene ambiguous. CDR3 length equals 14 residues. Germline CDR1 and CDR2: SGHDN and FVKESK. V lost 5 bases to trimming and J lost 4 bases, with 12 bases between them. CDR3: CASSSHIGYNEQFF. CDR3 coding DNA: TGTGCCAGCAGCAGCCACATAGGGTACAATGAGCAGTTCTTC.

This clonotype was detected ten times or more. V and J are TRBV6-6 and TRBJ2-7; a weak D match, TRBD2 (5 bases). Trimming pared 6 bases from V and 2 bases from J, leaving 8 bases between. CDR1 and CDR2 from the germline V gene are MNHNY and SVGAGI (reference sequence). This CDR3 has 12 amino acids. The CDR3 DNA reads TGTGCCAGCAGCTGGAGGACCTACGAGCAGTACTTC. This gives the protein CASSWRTYEQYF.

The V and J genes are TRBV7-2 and TRBJ2-7; 9 bases are a match to TRBD1. The germline V gene encodes CDR1 SGHTA and CDR2 FQGNSA. V trimming: 5 bases; J trimming: 5 bases; junction bases outside the gene matches: 13. The CDR3 runs 16 residues. CDR3 in DNA: TGTGCCAGCAGCGGTAGCGCGGGACAGGGTGCCCACGAGCAGTACTTC. Translated: CASSGSAGQGAHEQYF.

This clonotype has more than one count but fewer than ten. This chain joins TRBV6-5 and TRBJ2-7; 8 bases align to TRBD2. J lost 5 bases, V lost 0 bases, and 12 bases had no gene match. The CDR3 is 17 amino acids. Germline V gene sequence: CDR1 MNHEY, CDR2 SVGAGI. CDR3 in DNA: TGTGCCAGCAGTTACTCGGCGGTAGGGACTAGTAACCACGAGCAGTACTTC. It encodes CASSYSAVGTSNHEQYF.

This clonotype has at least ten counts. J is TRBJ2-7 and V is TRBV5-1, with D perhaps matching TRBD1 (6 bases). The ends were cut back, 4 bases at V and 1 base at J, with 15 bases in the middle. There are 15 residues in the CDR3. From germline, CDR1 is SGHRS and CDR2 YFSETQ. The CDR3 nucleotides read TGCGCCAGCAGCGCTACAGGGTGGGGGTCCTACGAGCAGTACTTC. Its translation: CASSATGWGSYEQYF.

This sequence joins TRBV27 and TRBJ2-1; 13 bases line up with TRBD2. Germline trimming cut 4 bases from V and 6 bases from J; bases unmatched to any gene: 15. The germline CDR1 and CDR2 sequences are MNHEY and SMNVEV (reference sequence). This CDR3 region has 19 residues. Here the CDR3 DNA reads TGTGCCAGCAGTTCATTCGGACTAGCGGGAGACCCTACGTTCAATGAGCAGTTCTTC. Translated, it gives CASSSFGLAGDPTFNEQFF.

The table lists this clonotype with many counts. V gene TRBV7-9 combines with J gene TRBJ2-5, with D unresolved. The CDR3 is 16 residues long. The V end lost 5 bases, the J end lost 1 base, and 17 bases lay between the germline ends. Germline CDR1 is SEHNR and CDR2 is FQNEAQ (reference sequence). The CDR3 protein is CASSTRRISSQETQYF. The CDR3 coding sequence is TGTGCCAGCAGCACAAGACGGATTTCGAGCCAAGAGACCCAGTACTTC.

Many counts were recorded for this clonotype. The CDR3 spells CASSPRGTGTNEKLFF. The CDR3 DNA sequence: TGTGCCAGCAGCCCACGCGGGACAGGGACTAATGAAAAACTGTTTTTT. The chain employs TRBV9 and TRBJ1-4; 9 bases map to TRBD1. Looked up from germline, CDR1 is SGDLS and CDR2 is YYNGEE. V shed 4 bases and J 2 bases; nucleotides not matched to a gene: 6. The CDR3 is made up of 16 amino acids. Full variable domain (rest looked up from reference TRBV9 and TRBJ1-4): DSGVTQTPKHLITATGQRVTLRCSPRSGDLSVYWYQQSLDQGLQFLIQYYNGEERAKGNILERFSAQQFPDLHSELNLSSLELGDSALYFCASSPRGTGTNEKLFFGSGTQLSVL.

This clonotype was detected a few times. V usage is TRBV11-1 and J usage is TRBJ2-5; a weak D match, TRBD1 (6 bases). The ends were cut back, 5 bases at V and 7 bases at J, with 23 bases in the middle. CDR1 and CDR2 (germline): SGHAT, FQDESV (reference sequence). This CDR3 has 16 residues. The chain's CDR3 is CASSPKLGQTFRTQYF. CDR3 DNA: TGTGCCAGCAGCCCAAAACTCGGACAGACATTTAGGACCCAGTACTTC.

This clonotype was seen at least ten times. The chain carries TRBV11-3 and TRBJ2-1; 13 bases are a match to TRBD2. There are 14 residues in the CDR3. With V trimmed by 5 bases and J by 12 bases, 7 bases remained unmatched. CDR1 is SGHNT, CDR2 YENEEA, per germline. CDR3 bases: TGTGCCAGCAGCCTCGGACTAGCGGGAGATGGGCAGTTCTTC. Translation gives CASSLGLAGDGQFF.

About this clonotype itself: A much larger clonotype is one base distant, so this may be a read error. The gene calls are TRBV20-1 and TRBJ2-1, with TRBD2 matching over 9 bases. Per the germline V gene, CDR1 is DFQATT and CDR2 is SNEGSKA (reference sequence). V dropped 4 bases and J dropped 1; count of bases not matched to a gene: 8. The length of the CDR3 is 16 residues. CDR3 coding DNA: TGCAGTGCTACACCAATAGCGGGAGCGTCCTACAATGAGCAGTTCTTC. Its protein is CSATPIAGASYNEQFF.

This clonotype came up many times. This chain links TRBV4-3 with TRBJ2-3; TRBD1 matches at 9 bases. Germline CDR1 is LGHNA and CDR2 is YSLEER. Trimming at V came to 0 bases and at J to 6 bases, leaving 4 bases not matched to a gene. The CDR3 spans 15 residues. For the CDR3, the DNA is TGCGCCAGCAGCCAAGAACAGGGGGCGTATGATACGCAGTATTTT. Amino acids: CASSQEQGAYDTQYF.

This clonotype has just a few counts. The genes are TRBV9 and TRBJ1-2, with 11 nucleotides matching TRBD1. CDR3 length: 15 amino acids. V was clipped by 4 bases and J by 5 bases; unmatched bases: 7. Germline V gives CDR1 SGDLS, CDR2 YYNGEE. The CDR3 bases are TGTGCCAGCAGCTTGGGACAGGGGGTTTTGTATGGCTACACCTTC. Translated, it gives CASSLGQGVLYGYTF.

The table lists this clonotype with many counts. The chain is built from TRBV12-3 or TRBV12-4 and TRBJ2-3; D remains unclear. V was cut by 6 bases and J by 7 bases, with 11 bases left in between. The CDR3 length is 12 residues. The CDR3, as DNA: TGTGCCAGCAGCCGCCCATCGAATACGCAGTATTTT. This encodes CASSRPSNTQYF.

V usage is TRBV5-1 and J usage is TRBJ2-3; weak D call: TRBD1 (6 bases). There are 14 residues in the CDR3. Germline V gene sequence: CDR1 SGHRS, CDR2 YFSETQ. V was shortened by 3 bases and J by 11 bases, with 19 bases between the two germline ends. As DNA, the CDR3 is TGCGCCAGCAGCTATGACCCACCCCTAGGGGGGCAGTATTTT. Translating it yields CASSYDPPLGGQYF.